Listed below are T cell receptor beta chains from one sample, sequenced in a study of response to subunit inactivated influenza vaccine. A single record per CDR3 protein comes from TCRdb applying MiXCR to the RT-PCR reads. The data contain 700,000 to 800,000 distinct CDR3 sequences, approximately 17% of them singletons. Material: PBMCs from blood, obtained around 5 days after vaccination. Source of these receptors: a man aged 45 to 65 who received an inactivated influenza vaccine. CDR3s leave out the opening cysteine and the closing phenylalanine or tryptophan. Size is stated for part of the rows, as once, few or many counts, or as a class when the clone is expanded.

.,TRBV12-3/TRBV12-4,ASSRYRETNTGELF
many,TRBV20-1,SASGRYNEQF
.,TRBV29-1,SVNPGGGETQY
few,TRBV12-3/TRBV12-4,ASSQRTGGEQY
.,TRBV18,ASSRQMEVPMNTEAF
.,TRBV6-1,ATVKYRTGPYNEQF
.,TRBV18,ASSPTPWGTEAF
few,TRBV28,ASSSSHGTTYVDEQF
few,TRBV3-1,ASSHQSGIWYEQY
few,TRBV15,ATSRDRGGQSAEAF
.,TRBV5-6,ASSLTGVVETQY
few,TRBV5-1,ASSLTGTQNRQGTQY
few,TRBV20-1,SARDGFSGNTIY
.,TRBV6-2/TRBV6-3,ASSYSSLEWNEQF
.,TRBV6-5,ASSSLQSRTGTDTQY
.,TRBV12-3/TRBV12-4,ASTGGGRETQY
few,TRBV19,ASSIIGSSYNSPLH
.,TRBV6-5,ASSYSQGWTEAF
.,TRBV28,ASSPPTGLGETQY
many,TRBV5-1,ASSLGQVNTGELF
many,TRBV20-1,SARGSRSNQPQH
.,TRBV27,ATSTSRSETQY
few,TRBV20-1,SAGIATSGRTDTQY
many,TRBV29-1,SVMTSGTPDTQY
few,TRBV29-1,SVGLGGPGDQPQH
.,TRBV5-6,ASSLRGGTQY
.,TRBV3-1,ASSQGTGDFSEQY
.,TRBV7-2,ASSLELTSGYNEQF
.,TRBV7-6,ASSFTSPPDEQF
.,TRBV2,ASRARGRRAPYEQY
few,TRBV10-2,ASSARLEETQY
few,TRBV7-6,ASSPRAGANYGYT
many,TRBV20-1,SARLGSLSQETQY
.,TRBV11-2,ASSLSPPGSTTYNEQF
.,TRBV6-1,ASHGQGRLTQY